This T cell receptor beta chain was documented in a study of cytotoxic CD8 clonotypes in ibrutinib-treated CLL. The overall study: Response samples followed a median around 12 months of treatment, range 6 to 36. General study findings and limits: Under therapy, public clonotypes either contracted or stayed stable, and they were uncommon. At the start, clonality exceeded age-matched healthy donors and followed circulating CD8+ T-cell counts.

TCR beta library input comprised approximately 1.9 micrograms of genomic DNA from cryopreserved PBMCs. From germline, CDR1 is MNHNY and CDR2 SVGAGI (reference sequence). The CDR3 runs to 16 residues. Deletions cut 2 bases from V and 3 bases from J, with 15 bases between. Profiling relied on immunoSEQ multiplex PCR, and the TCRdb table lists in-frame clones only, not all of them. Of approximately 150,000 clones in the sample, about four fifths were seen once. Remarks on this clone: The antigen remains undetermined.

This receptor was taken from a human donor with chronic lymphocytic leukemia. The chain couples TRBV6-6 to TRBJ2-3, with D possibly matching TRBD2 (6 bases). The sample here was PBMCs, taken after 24 months of ibrutinib treatment. This CDR3 reads CASSYGGLHTTDTQYF. The CDR3 DNA follows: TGTGCCAGCAGTTACGGGGGACTCCACACAACAGATACGCAGTATTTT.